This record looks at one TCR beta chain sequence and its context. What it binds is unknown. One entry per CDR3 protein, called by TCRdb with MiXCR from the 5' RACE reads. The sample lists over 450,000 distinct CDR3 sequences; roughly 12% were seen once. This record belongs to a study of CD8 T cells in ankylosing spondylitis. Notes on the study in general: A TCR beta motif of about eight highly homologous variants seemed to mark ankylosing spondylitis blood. A number of the motif variants had already been described in reactive arthritis synovial fluid and blood.

CDR1 SGHRS and CDR2 YFSETQ come from the germline V gene. Trimming removed 0 bases from V and 2 bases from J, with 9 bases in between. The CDR3 is made up of 14 amino acids. The chain has TRBV5-1 and TRBJ2-7; D gene ambiguous. The clonotype originates from a male donor with ankylosing spondylitis. What was sequenced was blood, either unsorted or a sorted T cell fraction (not recorded which). In nucleotides, the CDR3 is TGCGCCAGCAGCTTGGGGCAGGCTACCTACGAGCAGTACTTC. Translated, it gives CASSLGQATYEQYF. Full variable domain (outside the CDR3, taken from reference TRBV5-1 and TRBJ2-7): KAGVTQTPRYLIKTRGQQVTLSCSPISGHRSVSWYQQTPGQGLQFLFEYFSETQRNKGNFPGRFSGRQFSNSRSEMNVSTLELGDSALYLCASSLGQATYEQYFGPGTRLTVT.